The entry that follows covers one TCR beta chain sequence. Its cognate antigen is unknown. Germline is not matched at one junction end, which may reflect a read error. Data came from immunoSEQ multiplex PCR; TCRdb stores just in-frame clones and leaves some out. The table has 6,200 or so clones, roughly 83% seen once. The CDR3 extends over 12 amino acids. Per the germline V gene, CDR1 is LGHNA and CDR2 is YNFKEQ. Stated time point: pre-treatment baseline. Blood was drawn before treatment and at week 3 after checkpoint blockade. Patients with prior systemic cancer treatment, concomitant immunosuppressants, or other active malignancies were excluded. The source of the sample is a study of blood T cell dynamics during melanoma immunotherapy. Study conclusions and caveats: Whether repertoire-driving clones were melanoma-specific could not be determined.

Sequencing used blood, obtained from a patient treated with checkpoint blockade. This receptor was taken from a human donor with melanoma. Some clones in this sample may be carry-over from other donors' samples. V gene TRBV4-2 combines with J gene TRBJ1-1; D ambiguous. In DNA form, the CDR3 reads TGTGCCAGCAGCCAAGATCGGTACAGCTTAGTCTTT. Amino acid sequence: CASSQDRYSLVF.